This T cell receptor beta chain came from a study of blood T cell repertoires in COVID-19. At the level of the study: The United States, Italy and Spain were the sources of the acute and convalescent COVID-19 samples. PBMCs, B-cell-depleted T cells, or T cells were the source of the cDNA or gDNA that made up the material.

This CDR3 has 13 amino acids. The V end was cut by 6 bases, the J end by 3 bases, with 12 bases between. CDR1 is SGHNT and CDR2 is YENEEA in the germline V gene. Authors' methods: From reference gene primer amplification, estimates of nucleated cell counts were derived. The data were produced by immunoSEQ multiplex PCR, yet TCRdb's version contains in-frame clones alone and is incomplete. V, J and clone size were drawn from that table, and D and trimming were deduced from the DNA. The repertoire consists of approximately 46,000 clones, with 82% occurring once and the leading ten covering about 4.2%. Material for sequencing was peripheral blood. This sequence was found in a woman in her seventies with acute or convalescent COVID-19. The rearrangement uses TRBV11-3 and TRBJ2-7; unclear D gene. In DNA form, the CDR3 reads TGTGCCAGCAGTTGGGCTAACGGCTACGAGCAGTACTTC. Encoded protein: CASSWANGYEQYF.